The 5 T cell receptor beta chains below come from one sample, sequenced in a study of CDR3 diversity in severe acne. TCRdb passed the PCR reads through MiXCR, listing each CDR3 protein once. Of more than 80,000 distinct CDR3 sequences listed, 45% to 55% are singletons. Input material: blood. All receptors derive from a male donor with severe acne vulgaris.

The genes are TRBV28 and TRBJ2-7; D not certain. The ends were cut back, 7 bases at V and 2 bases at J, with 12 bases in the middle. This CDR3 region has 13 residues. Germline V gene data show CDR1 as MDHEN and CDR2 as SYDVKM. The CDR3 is CASTSFGPYEQYF. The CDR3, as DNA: TGTGCCAGCACCTCCTTCGGCCCCTACGAGCAGTACTTC. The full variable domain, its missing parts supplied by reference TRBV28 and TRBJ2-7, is DVKVTQSSRYLVKRTGEKVFLECVQDMDHENMFWYRQDPGLGLRLIYFSYDVKMKEKGDIPEGYSVSREKKERFSLILESASTNQTSMYLCASTSFGPYEQYFGPGTRLTVT.

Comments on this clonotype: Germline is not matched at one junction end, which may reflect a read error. In nucleotides, the CDR3 is TGTGCCGGCAGCCACAGCGGGAGCAGAACAGATACGCAGTATTTT. Its translation is CAGSHSGSRTDTQYF. This chain joins TRBV9 and TRBJ2-3, with TRBD2 identical over 8 bases. The CDR3 extends over 15 amino acids. The germline V gene has CDR1 SGDLS and CDR2 YYNGEE. Supplemented by reference TRBV9 and TRBJ2-3, the full variable domain reads DSGVTQTPKHLITATGQRVTLRCSPRSGDLSVYWYQQSLDQGLQFLIQYYNGEERAKGNILERFSAQQFPDLHSELNLSSLELGDSALYFCAGSHSGSRTDTQYFGPGTRLTVL.

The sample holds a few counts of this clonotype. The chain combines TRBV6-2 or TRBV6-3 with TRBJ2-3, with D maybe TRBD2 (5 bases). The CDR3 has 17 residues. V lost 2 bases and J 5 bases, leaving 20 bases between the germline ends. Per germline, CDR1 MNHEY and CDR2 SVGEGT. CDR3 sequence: CASSYHLIGEGRDTQYF. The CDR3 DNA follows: TGTGCCAGCAGTTACCACCTCATCGGGGAAGGGAGAGATACGCAGTATTTT.

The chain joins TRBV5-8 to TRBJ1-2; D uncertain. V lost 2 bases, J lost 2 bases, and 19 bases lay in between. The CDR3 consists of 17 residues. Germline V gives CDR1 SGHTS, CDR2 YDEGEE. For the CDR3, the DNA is TGTGCCAGCAGCTTAGTAACCATCGAAGGGAGAAACTATGGCTACACCTTC. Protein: CASSLVTIEGRNYGYTF. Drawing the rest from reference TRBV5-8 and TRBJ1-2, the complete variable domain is EAGVTQSPTHLIKTRGQQATLRCSPISGHTSVYWYQQALGLGLQFLLWYDEGEERNRGNFPPRFSGRQFPNYSSELNVNALELEDSALYLCASSLVTIEGRNYGYTFGSGTRLTVV.

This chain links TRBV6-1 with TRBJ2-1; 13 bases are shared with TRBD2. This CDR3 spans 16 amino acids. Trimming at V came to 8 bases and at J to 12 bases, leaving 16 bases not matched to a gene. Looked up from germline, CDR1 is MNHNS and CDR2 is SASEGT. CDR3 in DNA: TGTGCCAGCTGGGCCGGATTCGGACTAGCGGGAGTCGGGCAGTTCTTC. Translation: CASWAGFGLAGVGQFF.